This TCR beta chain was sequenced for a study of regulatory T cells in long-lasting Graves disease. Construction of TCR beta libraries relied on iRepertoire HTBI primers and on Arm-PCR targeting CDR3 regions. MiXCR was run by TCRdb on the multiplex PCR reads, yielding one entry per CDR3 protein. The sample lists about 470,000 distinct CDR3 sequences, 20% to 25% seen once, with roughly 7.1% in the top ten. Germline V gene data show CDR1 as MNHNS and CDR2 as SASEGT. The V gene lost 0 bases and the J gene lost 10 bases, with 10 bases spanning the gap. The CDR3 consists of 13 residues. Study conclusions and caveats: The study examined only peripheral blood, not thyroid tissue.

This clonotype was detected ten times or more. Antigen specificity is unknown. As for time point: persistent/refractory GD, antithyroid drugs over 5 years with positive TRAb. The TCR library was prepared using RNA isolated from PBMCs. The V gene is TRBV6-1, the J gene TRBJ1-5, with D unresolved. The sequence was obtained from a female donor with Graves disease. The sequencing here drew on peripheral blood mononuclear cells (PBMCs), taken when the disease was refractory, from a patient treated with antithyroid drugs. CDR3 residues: CASSEAELSPQHF. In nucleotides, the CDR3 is TGTGCCAGCAGTGAAGCGGAATTATCTCCCCAGCATTTT.